This paragraph reports one TCR beta chain. The target antigen is unknown. There are 13 residues in the CDR3. The V gene's germline CDR1 is LNHDA and CDR2 SQIVND (reference sequence). The V end lost 5 bases, the J end lost 6 bases, and 13 bases lay between the germline ends. This record belongs to a study of cytomegalovirus exposure and HLA in healthy donors. Study conclusions and caveats: Most CMV-associated TCR beta chains were later found to appear HLA-restricted. Productive status was seen about 87% or about 30% of the time for most TCR beta V segments in an earlier analysis.

Use of 60 Vbeta and 13 Jbeta primers characterized the PCR. Profiling relied on immunoSEQ multiplex PCR, and the TCRdb table lists in-frame clones only, not all of them. The sample lists more than 95,000 clones, 81% occurring once. Sequenced sample: PBMCs. The J gene is TRBJ1-2, the V gene TRBV19; the D is unclear. The TCR was taken from a man between 18 and 35 years old in good health and CMV-seropositive. The CDR3, as DNA: TGTGCCAGTAGTTCTGGAGTGGATAATGGCTACACCTTC. Translation: CASSSGVDNGYTF.